This T cell receptor (beta chain) was obtained from a study of CD8+CD57+ T cells in acquired aplastic anemia. The CDR3 totals 13 residues. V was clipped by 9 bases and J by 6 bases, with 15 bases between them. This clonotype showed up many times. Whoever was chosen for sequencing had shown CD8+CD57+ cell expansion by flow cytometry. The template for TCR beta VDJ and CDR3 sequence profiling was genomic DNA. TCRdb itself ran the reads through MiXCR, one entry per CDR3 protein. The top ten clones hold 0.8% to 0.85% of a sample with under 500,000 distinct CDR3 sequences, 25% to 40% of them seen once. Specimen: sorted CD4+, CD8+, or CD8+CD57+ T cells (not recorded which) from PBMCs. The chain carries TRBV12-3 or TRBV12-4 and TRBJ1-5; D may be TRBD1 (5 bases). The TCR comes from a human donor with aplastic anemia. CDR3 in amino acids: CASVKGLSQPQHF. The CDR3 nucleotides read TGTGCCAGTGTAAAGGGGTTGAGTCAGCCCCAGCATTTT.